A selection of T cell receptor beta chains follows, all from one sample in a study of blood T cells in healthy people across ages. TCRdb re-analysed the 5' RACE reads in MiXCR, keeping a single row per CDR3 protein. The table lists over 600,000 distinct CDR3 sequences, about 42% of them singletons. Sequenced sample: blood. All receptors derive from a man older than 75 in good health. The CDR3 runs from the conserved cysteine through the conserved F or W. D genes are given only for firm matches. Clone size is shown for a subset of rows, as once, few, many or a class of expanded clone.

V: TRBV5-1; size: -; J: TRBJ2-1; D: -; DNA: TGCGCCCGCAGCTTGGAGCGGGTTTACAATGAGCAGTTCTTC; CDR3: CARSLERVYNEQFF
V: TRBV13; size: -; J: TRBJ2-1; D: -; DNA: TGTGCCAGCAGCTTAGTTCGGGGGCATGAGCAGTTCTTC; CDR3: CASSLVRGHEQFF
V: TRBV20-1; size: -; J: TRBJ2-5; D: -; DNA: TGCAGTGCCCTCAGCAGGGAGACCCAGTACTTC; CDR3: CSALSRETQYF
V: TRBV28; size: many; J: TRBJ2-1; D: -; DNA: TGTGCCAGCAGTCCGCCTCATTACAATGAGCAGTTCTTC; CDR3: CASSPPHYNEQFF
V: TRBV30; size: -; J: TRBJ1-1; D: -; DNA: TGTGCCTGGACCCCCTACACTGAAGCTTTCTTT; CDR3: CAWTPYTEAFF
V: TRBV14; size: -; J: TRBJ2-1; D: -; DNA: TGTGCCAGCAGCCAACACGACAAAGTTATCAATGAGCAGTTCTTC; CDR3: CASSQHDKVINEQFF
V: TRBV7-2; size: few; J: TRBJ1-5; D: -; DNA: TGTGCCAGCAGCTTAGCGAACAGGGGCAATCAGCCCCAGCATTTT; CDR3: CASSLANRGNQPQHF
V: TRBV12-3/TRBV12-4; size: few; J: TRBJ1-2; D: -; DNA: TGTGCCATCCTAGGCCCGGGGTATGGCTACACCTTC; CDR3: CAILGPGYGYTF
V: TRBV4-3; size: once; J: TRBJ2-7; D: -; DNA: TGCGCCAGCAGCCAGGCAGGGGACCTCTACGAGCAGTACTTC; CDR3: CASSQAGDLYEQYF
V: TRBV7-2; size: few; J: TRBJ1-2; D: TRBD1; DNA: TGTGCCAGCAGCTCTCCGGGACAGCCCTATGGCTACACCTTC; CDR3: CASSSPGQPYGYTF
V: TRBV10-3; size: -; J: TRBJ2-7; D: TRBD1; DNA: TGTGCCATCAACTCGGGACAGCCCTACGAGCAGTACTTC; CDR3: CAINSGQPYEQYF
V: TRBV6-4; size: -; J: TRBJ2-7; D: TRBD1; DNA: TGTGCCAGCAGCCGGGACAGGGAGTCCGAGCAGTACTTC; CDR3: CASSRDRESEQYF
V: TRBV9; size: -; J: TRBJ2-3; D: -; DNA: TGTGCCAGCAGCGTAGTGAGCGGACGCACAGATACGCAGTATTTT; CDR3: CASSVVSGRTDTQYF
V: TRBV29-1; size: -; J: TRBJ2-5; D: TRBD2; DNA: TGCAGCGTTGTGTGGTGGACTAGCGGGAACCTCGATGAGCAGTACTTC; CDR3: CSVVWWTSGNLDEQYF
V: TRBV7-9; size: -; J: TRBJ1-3; D: -; DNA: TGTGCCAGCACCCTTTTATCTAGTTCTGGAAACACCATATATTTT; CDR3: CASTLLSSSGNTIYF
V: TRBV6-2/TRBV6-3; size: -; J: TRBJ2-2; D: -; DNA: TGTGCCAGCAGTTATCGGTCCCCGGGGACCCTTAGCACCCTCACCGGGGAGCTGTTTTTT; CDR3: CASSYRSPGTLSTLTGELFF
V: TRBV2; size: -; J: TRBJ1-2; D: TRBD1; DNA: TGTGCCAGCAGCATGCTCGACAGGGCCCTCTATGGCTACACCTTC; CDR3: CASSMLDRALYGYTF
V: TRBV12-3/TRBV12-4; size: -; J: TRBJ2-3; D: -; DNA: TGCGCCAGCAGGGCCGGGGCCCGTCTGTATTTT; CDR3: CASRAGARLYF
V: TRBV24-1; size: -; J: TRBJ2-5; D: TRBD2; DNA: TGTGCCACCAGTGATCCGGGACTAGCGGGAGGAAAAACTCTCCGGGAGCAGTACTTC; CDR3: CATSDPGLAGGKTLREQYF
V: TRBV21-1; size: once; J: TRBJ1-2; D: -; DNA: TGTGCCAGCAGCAAAGGGGACAGGGACTATGGCTACACCTTC; CDR3: CASSKGDRDYGYTF
V: TRBV9; size: -; J: TRBJ2-5; D: -; DNA: TGTGCCAGCAGCGTAGTTAATTCCAATGGGCAGTACTTC; CDR3: CASSVVNSNGQYF
V: TRBV28; size: few; J: TRBJ2-6; D: -; DNA: TGTGCCAGCAGTCGCGGGGCCTTCTCTGGGGCCAACGTCCTGACTTTC; CDR3: CASSRGAFSGANVLTF
V: TRBV20-1; size: few; J: TRBJ2-3; D: -; DNA: TGCAGTGTTTCGGGACTCGACACAGATACGCAGTATTTT; CDR3: CSVSGLDTDTQYF
V: TRBV27; size: -; J: TRBJ2-7; D: TRBD2; DNA: TGTGCCAGCAGTCTGCGGACTAGCGGGGTTGGAGACGAGCAGTACTTC; CDR3: CASSLRTSGVGDEQYF
V: TRBV12-3/TRBV12-4; size: -; J: TRBJ2-1; D: TRBD1; DNA: TGTGCCAGCAGGCCACCTTTTGGGACAGGGAGTTACAATGAGCAGTTCTTC; CDR3: CASRPPFGTGSYNEQFF